Listed below are T cell receptor beta chains from one sample, sequenced in a study of cytomegalovirus exposure and HLA in healthy donors. Clones were read by immunoSEQ multiplex PCR, and TCRdb kept only the in-frame ones, dropping some. The sample contains roughly 140,000 clones, approximately 80% of which appear only once. The source material was PBMCs. The source of these receptors is a woman aged 40-49 years in good health and CMV-seropositive. The CDR3 runs from the conserved cysteine through the conserved F or W. Each record gives: J gene, D gene, clone size, V gene, CDR3 DNA, CDR3 protein. D genes are given only for firm matches. A row's size may be missing; if present it is once, few, many or a size class.

TRBJ2-5,TRBD2,once,TRBV5-4,TGTGCCAGCAGCCTAACCCCACTAGCGGTACAAGAGACCCAGTACTTC,CASSLTPLAVQETQYF
TRBJ2-3,TRBD1,-,TRBV7-9,TGTGCCAGCAGCCCTGGGGACAGGGCGCCCAGGAGCACAGATACGCAGTATTTT,CASSPGDRAPRSTDTQYF
TRBJ2-7,TRBD2,-,TRBV5-1,TGCGCCAGCAGCTCTGTAGCGGGGGCAACCTACGAGCAGTACTTC,CASSSVAGATYEQYF
TRBJ2-7,TRBD2,-,TRBV5-8,TGTGCCAGCAGCTTCCTTGGGGTAGCGGGCTCCTACGAGCAGTACTTC,CASSFLGVAGSYEQYF
TRBJ2-5,TRBD2,-,TRBV7-9,TGTGCCAGCAGCCACGCCGGGGGGGCAAGCCAAGAGACCCAGTACTTC,CASSHAGGASQETQYF
TRBJ1-4,-,-,TRBV10-2,TGCGCCAGCGCCGGTTACGAAAAACTGTTTTTT,CASAGYEKLFF
TRBJ2-3,TRBD2,once,TRBV11-2,TGTGCCAGCAGCACCCGGACTAGCGGGAGTACAGATACGCAGTATTTT,CASSTRTSGSTDTQYF
TRBJ2-7,TRBD1,-,TRBV30,TGTGCCTGGAGACTAACAGGGGCCCCCAACTACGAGCAGTACTTC,CAWRLTGAPNYEQYF
TRBJ2-1,TRBD2,-,TRBV9,TGTGCCAGCGGGGAGGGCTTGAGCTCCTACAATGAGCAGTTCTTC,CASGEGLSSYNEQFF
TRBJ2-7,TRBD2,-,TRBV5-1,TGCGCCAGCAGCTTGGCGGTAGCGGGTGTATACGAGCAGTACTTC,CASSLAVAGVYEQYF
TRBJ2-3,-,-,TRBV9,TGTGCCAGCAGCGTAGCTCGAGGAGATACGCAGTATTTT,CASSVARGDTQYF
TRBJ1-5,-,-,TRBV5-1,TGCGCCAGCAGCCTCGACAGTGTCAATCAGCCCCAGCATTTT,CASSLDSVNQPQHF
TRBJ2-4,-,-,TRBV13,TGTGCCAGCAGCGCCAGGGGGGCAGGGGCCAAAAACATTCAGTACTTC,CASSARGAGAKNIQYF
TRBJ2-3,-,-,TRBV12-5,TGTGCTAGTGGTTTGGCTGCAGGGACTTACACAGATACGCAGTATTTT,CASGLAAGTYTDTQYF
TRBJ1-2,TRBD1,-,TRBV28,TGTGCCAGCCTTCCACCGAACAGGGGGAACTATGGCTACACCTTC,CASLPPNRGNYGYTF
TRBJ2-1,TRBD2,once,TRBV7-9,TGTGCCAGCAGTCCATTCGGGAGGGTATCCTACAATGAGCAGTTCTTC,CASSPFGRVSYNEQFF
TRBJ1-5,-,-,TRBV25-1,TGTGCCAGCAGTGAGGAACAGGCAAGCAATCAGCCCCAGCATTTT,CASSEEQASNQPQHF
TRBJ2-7,-,few,TRBV7-8,TGTGCCAGCAGCTTAGGGCCCGACTTCTACGAGCAGTACTTC,CASSLGPDFYEQYF
TRBJ2-1,TRBD1,-,TRBV19,TGTGCCAGTAGTGACAGGGGGGGGTTCGTCTACAATGAGCAGTTCTTC,CASSDRGGFVYNEQFF
TRBJ2-7,TRBD2,-,TRBV6-6,TGTGCCAGCAGTTCCGGGACTACCCGGTACGAGCAGTACTTC,CASSSGTTRYEQYF
TRBJ2-6,-,-,TRBV15,TGTGCCACCAGCAGAGGGCAGGGGAACACTGGGGCCAACGTCCTGACTTTC,CATSRGQGNTGANVLTF
TRBJ1-4,-,-,TRBV2,TGTGCCACCTCAGAGAGGACAGTGATTGAAAAACTGTTTTTT,CATSERTVIEKLFF
TRBJ2-2,-,-,TRBV11-2,TGTGCCAGCAGTTCCTACTCGGGCACCGGGGAGCTGTTTTTT,CASSSYSGTGELFF
TRBJ2-3,TRBD2,-,TRBV5-4,TGTGCCAGCAGCTCGACTAGCGGGAGATCAGATACGCAGTATTTT,CASSSTSGRSDTQYF
TRBJ1-1,-,medium-sized,TRBV2,TGTGCCAGCAGCAACGCCGGGAACACTGAAGCTTTCTTT,CASSNAGNTEAFF
TRBJ2-1,-,-,TRBV7-3,TGTGCCAGCAGCTTGTTAGGGGGACAAAGCTCCTACAATGAGCAGTTCTTC,CASSLLGGQSSYNEQFF
TRBJ2-3,TRBD2,-,TRBV5-1,TGCGCCAGCAGCCACGGACTAGCGGGCTACTTCACAGATACGCAGTATTTT,CASSHGLAGYFTDTQYF
TRBJ2-1,TRBD1,-,TRBV18,TGTGCCAGCTCACCGAGGGGGCATGAGCAGTTCTTC,CASSPRGHEQFF
TRBJ2-1,TRBD2,-,TRBV7-2,TGTGCCAGCAGCCCGAGCGGGAGTAAGCAGTTCTTC,CASSPSGSKQFF
TRBJ2-2,-,once,TRBV11-3,TGTGCCAGCAGCTCCCCCCCGGTGTCCAACACCGGGGAGCTGTTTTTT,CASSSPPVSNTGELFF
TRBJ2-1,TRBD2,-,TRBV28,TGTGCCAGCAGTCTCAGGGGTAGCGGGAGGTATGAGCAGTTCTTC,CASSLRGSGRYEQFF
TRBJ2-1,-,once,TRBV6-5,TGTGCCAGCGGGCCCGGGGGACAGTACAATGAGCAGTTCTTC,CASGPGGQYNEQFF
TRBJ2-1,TRBD1,few,TRBV19,TGTGCCAGTAGTCACAGGGGGCAGGGAAATGAGCAGTTCTTC,CASSHRGQGNEQFF
TRBJ2-6,-,-,TRBV10-3,TGTGCTGTATATCAGGGCGTAGTTGCTGGGGCCAACGTCCTGACTTTC,CAVYQGVVAGANVLTF
TRBJ1-2,-,-,TRBV27,TGTGCCAGCAGTGTTCACAGGGCTGGAGCTCTCGGTGGCTACACCTTC,CASSVHRAGALGGYTF
TRBJ2-5,TRBD2,-,TRBV5-1,TGCGCCAGCAGCTCCTGGACTAGCGGGAGGGAAGAGACCCAGTACTTC,CASSSWTSGREETQYF
TRBJ1-2,-,-,TRBV7-9,TGTGCCAGCAGCTTCCAGGGTATCGATGGTTACACCTTC,CASSFQGIDGYTF
TRBJ1-5,-,-,TRBV6-5,TGTGCCAGCAGCATCACCGGGACACCGAATCAGCCCCAGCATTTT,CASSITGTPNQPQHF
TRBJ2-7,TRBD2,-,TRBV13,TGTGCCAGCAGCGAGGGGACTAGCGGGCTGTTTACCGAGCAGTACTTC,CASSEGTSGLFTEQYF
TRBJ2-6,-,-,TRBV9,TGTGCCAGCAGCTTCTCGGACAACTCTGGGGCCAACGTCCTGACTTTC,CASSFSDNSGANVLTF
TRBJ2-7,TRBD1,few,TRBV6-1,TGTGCCAGCAGTGAATCCGGGACAGGATCCTACGAGCAGTACTTC,CASSESGTGSYEQYF
TRBJ2-7,TRBD2,-,TRBV28,TGTGCCAGCAGTTTCCTTGGGACTAGCGGGGCCTACGAGCAGTACTTC,CASSFLGTSGAYEQYF
TRBJ1-2,-,-,TRBV7-2,TGTGCCAGCAGCCCACGGAACTATGGCTACACCTTC,CASSPRNYGYTF
TRBJ2-6,-,few,TRBV5-1,TGCGCCAGCAGCCCTCTGGCCTCTGGGGCCAACGTCCTGACTTTC,CASSPLASGANVLTF
TRBJ2-7,-,few,TRBV4-3,TGCGCCAGCAGCCAAGAAATAGGGGGCTACGAGCAGTACTTC,CASSQEIGGYEQYF
TRBJ2-7,TRBD1,-,TRBV27,TGTGCCAGCAGTTTATCGGGACAGGGTTCAGACGAGCAGTACTTC,CASSLSGQGSDEQYF
TRBJ2-5,TRBD1,-,TRBV5-5,TGTGCCAGCCAATGGACAGGTCTTGTTTCGGAGACCCAGTACTTC,CASQWTGLVSETQYF
TRBJ2-1,-,-,TRBV5-8,TGTGCCAGCAGACCCGGGGAAGTAGCGGAACCCAGCTCCTACAATGAGCAGTTCTTC,CASRPGEVAEPSSYNEQFF
TRBJ2-5,TRBD2,-,TRBV25-1,TGTGCCAGCAGTATCTACGGGACTAGCGGAGAAGAGACCCAGTACTTC,CASSIYGTSGEETQYF
TRBJ2-5,TRBD2,-,TRBV19,TGTGCCAGTAGTAATTTGGCGGGAGCGGGGCAAGAGACCCAGTACTTC,CASSNLAGAGQETQYF
TRBJ2-7,-,-,TRBV18,TGTGCCAGCTCGTCTGCGGGGTTTGGCGACGAGCAGTACTTC,CASSSAGFGDEQYF
TRBJ2-5,TRBD2,few,TRBV5-6,TGTGCCAGCAGCTTCCCCGGGAGGGGAGAGACCCAGTACTTC,CASSFPGRGETQYF
TRBJ2-1,-,-,TRBV7-9,TGTGCCAGCAGCTACAGGTACTCCTACAATGAGCAGTTCTTC,CASSYRYSYNEQFF
TRBJ1-4,TRBD1,-,TRBV7-9,TGTGCCAGCAGCTACGGGACAGGGGTCGAAAAACTGTTTTTT,CASSYGTGVEKLFF
TRBJ1-4,TRBD1,-,TRBV5-1,TGCGCCAGCAGCTGGGAACAGGGGGACGAAAAACTGTTTTTT,CASSWEQGDEKLFF
TRBJ2-7,-,-,TRBV5-5,TGTGCCAGCAGACAGGTCTCCACCCACGAGCAGTACTTC,CASRQVSTHEQYF
TRBJ2-3,-,-,TRBV18,TGTGCCAGCTCACCTTTTCGGGCGGGATACACAGATACGCAGTATTTT,CASSPFRAGYTDTQYF
TRBJ1-5,-,-,TRBV19,TGTGCCAGTAGTCTAGACTCCCGAGGCAATCAGCCCCAGCATTTT,CASSLDSRGNQPQHF
TRBJ2-7,-,-,TRBV6-1,TGTGCCAGCACCGACGACGAAGGCTTACGTGTCGGGGAGTACTTC,CASTDDEGLRVGEYF